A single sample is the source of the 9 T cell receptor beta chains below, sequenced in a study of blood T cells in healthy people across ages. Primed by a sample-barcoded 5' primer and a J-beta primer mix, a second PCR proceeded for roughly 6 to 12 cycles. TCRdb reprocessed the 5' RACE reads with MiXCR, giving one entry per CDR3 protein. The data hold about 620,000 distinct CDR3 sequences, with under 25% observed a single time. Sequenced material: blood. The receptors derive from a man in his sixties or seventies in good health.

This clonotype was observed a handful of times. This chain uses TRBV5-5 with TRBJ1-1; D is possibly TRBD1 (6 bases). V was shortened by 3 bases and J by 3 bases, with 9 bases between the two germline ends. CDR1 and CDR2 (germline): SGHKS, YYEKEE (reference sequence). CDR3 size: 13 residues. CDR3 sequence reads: CASSWEGDTEAFF. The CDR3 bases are TGTGCCAGCAGCTGGGAGGGGGACACTGAAGCTTTCTTT.

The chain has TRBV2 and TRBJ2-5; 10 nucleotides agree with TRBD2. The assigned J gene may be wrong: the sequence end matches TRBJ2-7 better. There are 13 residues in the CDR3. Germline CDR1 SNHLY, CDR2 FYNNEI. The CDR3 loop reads CASSVTSGYEQYF. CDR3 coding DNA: TGTGCCAGCAGTGTGACTAGCGGGTACGAGCAGTACTTC.

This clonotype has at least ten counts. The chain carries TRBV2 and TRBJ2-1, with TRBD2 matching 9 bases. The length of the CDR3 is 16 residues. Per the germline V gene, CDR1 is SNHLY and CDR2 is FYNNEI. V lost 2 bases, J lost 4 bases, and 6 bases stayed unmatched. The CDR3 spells CASSETASGIYNEQFF. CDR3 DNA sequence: TGTGCCAGCAGTGAAACGGCTAGCGGGATATACAATGAGCAGTTCTTC.

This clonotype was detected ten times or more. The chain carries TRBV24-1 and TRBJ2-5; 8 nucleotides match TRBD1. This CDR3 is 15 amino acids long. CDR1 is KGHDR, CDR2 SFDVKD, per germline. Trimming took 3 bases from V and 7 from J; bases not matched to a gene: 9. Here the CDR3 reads CATSDPGQDRGTQYF. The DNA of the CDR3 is TGTGCCACCAGTGATCCGGGACAGGACCGAGGGACCCAGTACTTC.

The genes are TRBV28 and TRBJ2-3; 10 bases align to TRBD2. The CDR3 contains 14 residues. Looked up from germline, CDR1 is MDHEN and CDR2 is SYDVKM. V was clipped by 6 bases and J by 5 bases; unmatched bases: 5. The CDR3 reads CASRASGSEDTQYF. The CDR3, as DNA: TGTGCCAGCAGAGCTAGCGGGAGTGAAGATACGCAGTATTTT.

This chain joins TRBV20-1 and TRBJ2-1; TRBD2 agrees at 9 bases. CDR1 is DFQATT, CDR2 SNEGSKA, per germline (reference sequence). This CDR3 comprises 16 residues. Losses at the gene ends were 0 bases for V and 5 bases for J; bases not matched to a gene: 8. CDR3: CSARDGRAGGNNEQFF. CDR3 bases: TGCAGTGCTAGAGATGGTAGGGCGGGGGGGAACAATGAGCAGTTCTTC.

The CDR3 coding sequence is TGCAGCATTGCTCAGACAGGGGGCGGAGATACGCAGTATTTT. It translates to CSIAQTGGGDTQYF. The chain joins TRBV29-1 to TRBJ2-3; 10 positions agree with TRBD1. This CDR3 spans 14 amino acids. J was trimmed by 5 bases and V by 8 bases; bases with no gene match: 10. CDR1 is SQVTM and CDR2 is ANQGSEA in the germline V gene.

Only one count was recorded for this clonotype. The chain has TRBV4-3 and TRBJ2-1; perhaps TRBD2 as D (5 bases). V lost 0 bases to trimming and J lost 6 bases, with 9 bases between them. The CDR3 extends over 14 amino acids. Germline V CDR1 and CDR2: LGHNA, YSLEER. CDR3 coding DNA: TGCGCCAGCAGCCAAGATGCGGGTCCCAATGAGCAGTTCTTC. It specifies CASSQDAGPNEQFF.

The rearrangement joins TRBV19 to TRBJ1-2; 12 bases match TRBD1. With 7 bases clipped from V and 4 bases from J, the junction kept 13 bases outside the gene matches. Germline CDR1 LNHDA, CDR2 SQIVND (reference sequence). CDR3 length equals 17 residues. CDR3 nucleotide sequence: TGTGCCAGTAACGCGGATACCGGGACAGGGGGCGTCTATGGCTACACCTTC. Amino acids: CASNADTGTGGVYGYTF.